This record covers a single T cell receptor beta chain. Its antigen is still unknown. Germline lookup yields CDR1 MGHRA and CDR2 YSYEKL. Trimming removed 2 bases from V and 5 bases from J; junction bases left unmatched: 5. The CDR3 consists of 16 residues. This sample is part of a study of CD8+CD57+ T cells in acquired aplastic anemia. Overall study findings and caveats: Patient and control CD8+ Simpson's diversity was not significantly different.

For CDR3 and TCR beta VDJ profiling, genomic DNA was the template used. MiXCR, applied by TCRdb to the reads, yields one record per CDR3 protein. The sample lists more than 150,000 distinct CDR3 sequences, 45% to 50% seen once, with about 2.9% in the top ten. The chain combines TRBV4-1 with TRBJ2-5; 13 nucleotides line up with TRBD2. The TCR was taken from a human donor in good health. Sample: sorted CD4+, CD8+, or CD8+CD57+ T cells (not recorded which) from PBMCs. CDR3 sequence: CASSQSTSGRRETQYF. CDR3 DNA sequence: TGCGCCAGCAGCCAATCGACTAGCGGGAGGCGGGAGACCCAGTACTTC.